This T cell receptor beta chain comes out of a study of blood T cell repertoires in COVID-19. Study-level information: The analysed material was cDNA or gDNA that came from T cells, B-cell-depleted T cells, or PBMCs.

Profiling relied on immunoSEQ multiplex PCR, and the TCRdb table lists in-frame clones only, not all of them. In the table there are 350,000 to 450,000 clones, about nine tenths of which are singletons. Sequencing was performed on peripheral blood. The TCR originated in a woman aged 40 to 50 with COVID-19, enrolled during active disease.

The CDR3 loop is CASSFFRGRAYEQYF. The CDR3 bases are TGTGCCAGCAGTTTCTTCCGAGGCCGAGCCTACGAGCAGTACTTC. The V and J genes are TRBV27 and TRBJ2-7, with D hard to call. Germline assignment: CDR1 MNHEY and CDR2 SMNVEV (reference sequence). The CDR3 extends over 15 amino acids. Trimming pared 3 bases from V and 2 bases from J, leaving 14 bases between.